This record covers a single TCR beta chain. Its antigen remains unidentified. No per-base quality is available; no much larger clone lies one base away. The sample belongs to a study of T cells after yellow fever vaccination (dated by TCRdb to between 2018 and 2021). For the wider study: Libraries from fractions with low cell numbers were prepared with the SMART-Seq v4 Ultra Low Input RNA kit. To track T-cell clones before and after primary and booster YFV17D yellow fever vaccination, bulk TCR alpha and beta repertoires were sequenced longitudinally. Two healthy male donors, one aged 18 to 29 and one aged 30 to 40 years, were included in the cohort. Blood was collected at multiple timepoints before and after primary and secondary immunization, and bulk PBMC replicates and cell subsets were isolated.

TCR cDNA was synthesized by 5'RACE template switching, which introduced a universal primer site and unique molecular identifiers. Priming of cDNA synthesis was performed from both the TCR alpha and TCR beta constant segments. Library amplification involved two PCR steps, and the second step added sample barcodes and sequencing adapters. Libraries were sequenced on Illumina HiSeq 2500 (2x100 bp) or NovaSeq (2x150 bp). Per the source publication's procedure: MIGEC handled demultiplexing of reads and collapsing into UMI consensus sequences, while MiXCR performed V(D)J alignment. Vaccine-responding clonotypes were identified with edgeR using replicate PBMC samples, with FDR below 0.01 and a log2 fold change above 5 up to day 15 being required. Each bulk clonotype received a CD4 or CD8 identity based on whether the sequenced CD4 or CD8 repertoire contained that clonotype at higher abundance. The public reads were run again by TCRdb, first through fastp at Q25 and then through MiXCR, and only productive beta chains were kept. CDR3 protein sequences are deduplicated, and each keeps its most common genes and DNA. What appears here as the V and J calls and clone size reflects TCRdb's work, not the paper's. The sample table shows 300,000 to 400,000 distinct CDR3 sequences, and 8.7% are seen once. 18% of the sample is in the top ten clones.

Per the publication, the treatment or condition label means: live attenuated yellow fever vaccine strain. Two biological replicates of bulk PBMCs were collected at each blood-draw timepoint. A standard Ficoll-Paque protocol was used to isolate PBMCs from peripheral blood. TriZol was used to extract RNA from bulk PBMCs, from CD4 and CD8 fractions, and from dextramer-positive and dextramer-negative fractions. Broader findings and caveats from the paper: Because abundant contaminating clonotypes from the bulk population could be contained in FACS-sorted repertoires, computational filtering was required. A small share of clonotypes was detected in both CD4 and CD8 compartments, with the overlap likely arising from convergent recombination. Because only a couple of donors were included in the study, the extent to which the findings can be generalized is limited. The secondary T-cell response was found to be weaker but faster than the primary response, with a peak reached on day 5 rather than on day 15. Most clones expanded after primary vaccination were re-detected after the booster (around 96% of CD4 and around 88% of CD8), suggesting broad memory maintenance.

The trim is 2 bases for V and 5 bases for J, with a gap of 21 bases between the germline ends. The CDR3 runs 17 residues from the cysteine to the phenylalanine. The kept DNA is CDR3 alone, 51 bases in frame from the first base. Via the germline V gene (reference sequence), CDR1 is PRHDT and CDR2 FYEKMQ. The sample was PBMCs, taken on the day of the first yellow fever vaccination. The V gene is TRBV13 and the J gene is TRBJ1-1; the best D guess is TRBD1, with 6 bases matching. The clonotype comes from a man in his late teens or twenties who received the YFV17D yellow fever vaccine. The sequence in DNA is TGTGCCAGCAGCTTATTAGTTATGGGGGGGGCGAGTACTGAAGCTTTCTTT. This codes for CASSLLVMGGASTEAFF.